This entry lists 31 T cell receptor beta chains sequenced from one sample in a study of identical twins. A single record per CDR3 protein comes from TCRdb applying MiXCR to the 5' RACE reads. This table has a few hundred thousand distinct CDR3 sequences, roughly 13% appearing once. These sequences were also reported in another study, on yellow fever vaccine responses in identical twins.

The sample was memory (CD45RO+) T cells sorted from blood. All receptors come from a woman younger than 35 in good health.

The chain joins TRBV5-1 to TRBJ2-7, with 7 bases that match TRBD1. Germline V gene data show CDR1 as SGHRS and CDR2 as YFSETQ. This CDR3 region has 16 residues. The V and J ends lost 4 bases and 0 bases, in that order; junction bases with no gene match: 10. The CDR3 sequence is CASSPEPTGSSYEQYF. The CDR3, as DNA: TGCGCCAGCAGCCCCGAACCGACAGGGAGCTCCTACGAGCAGTACTTC.

This chain joins TRBV7-6 and TRBJ1-1; D possibly corresponds to TRBD1 (6 bases). This CDR3 is 14 amino acids long. V lost 6 bases, J lost 1 base, and 12 bases lay in between. CDR1 SGHVS and CDR2 FNYEAQ come from the germline V gene. The CDR3 protein is CASRSGTTNTEAFF. CDR3 in DNA: TGTGCCAGCAGATCCGGGACAACGAACACTGAAGCTTTCTTT.

Worth noting for this clonotype: A much larger clone differs from this one at a single base, so this may be a read error. This chain connects TRBV20-1 to TRBJ2-1, with D perhaps being TRBD1 or TRBD2 (6 bases each). The tail of the sequence fits TRBJ2-7 better, so the J call may be wrong. The CDR3 extends over 12 amino acids. Germline V lookup: CDR1 DFQATT, CDR2 SNEGSKA (reference sequence). The CDR3 spells CSDTGAGNEQYF. CDR3 DNA: TGCAGTGATACGGGGGCCGGCAATGAGCAGTACTTC.

This sequence joins TRBV5-1 and TRBJ2-2, with a possible D match to TRBD1 (6 bases). This CDR3 contains 16 residues. Trimming cost V 0 bases and J 5 bases, with 14 bases left between them. Germline CDR1 reads SGHRS; CDR2 reads YFSETQ. CDR3 sequence reads: CASSLDPGHGTGELFF. DNA for the CDR3: TGCGCCAGCAGCTTGGACCCGGGACACGGGACCGGGGAGCTGTTTTTT.

The chain couples TRBV7-3 to TRBJ2-3; 8 bases match TRBD2. CDR3 length: 15 amino acids. Per the germline V gene, CDR1 is SGHTA and CDR2 is FQGTGA. Trimming at V came to 1 base and at J to 11 bases, leaving 11 bases not matched to a gene. CDR3 sequence (DNA): TGTGCCAGCAGCTTAAAGGCGGGGGGAGGGTCGGAGCAGTATTTT. It yields the protein CASSLKAGGGSEQYF. The variable domain in full, completed from reference TRBV7-3 and TRBJ2-3, reads GAGVSQTPSNKVTEKGKYVELRCDPISGHTALYWYRQSLGQGPEFLIYFQGTGAADDSGLPNDRFFAVRPEGSVSTLKIQRTERGDSAVYLCASSLKAGGGSEQYFGPGTRLTVL.

V is TRBV27 and J is TRBJ1-1; no firm D call. CDR3 length equals 13 residues. In germline, CDR1 is MNHEY, CDR2 SMNVEV (reference sequence). Trimming cost V 3 bases and J 1 base, with 6 bases left between them. CDR3 protein: CASSFLANTEAFF. CDR3 coding DNA: TGTGCCAGCAGTTTTCTGGCGAACACTGAAGCTTTCTTT.

The CDR3 sequence is CASSRLLHEQYF. The CDR3 coding sequence is TGTGCCAGCTCCCGCCTTCTGCACGAGCAGTACTTC. This chain connects TRBV25-1 to TRBJ2-7; no clear D. Trimming removed 8 bases from V and 5 bases from J, with 13 bases in between. The CDR3 runs 12 residues. CDR1 is MGHDK, CDR2 SYGVNS, per germline.

This clonotype was detected a few times. This chain links TRBV29-1 with TRBJ2-3; maybe TRBD1 (5 bases). From germline, CDR1 is SQVTM and CDR2 ANQGSEA. V lost 3 bases to trimming and J lost 0 bases, with 10 bases between them. The CDR3 consists of 14 residues. The CDR3 DNA reads TGCAGCGTTGAGGTCAGGGTGAGCACAGATACGCAGTATTTT. Translating gives CSVEVRVSTDTQYF.

V gene TRBV5-1 combines with J gene TRBJ1-6, with D hard to call. CDR3 length: 16 residues. Germline lookup yields CDR1 SGHRS and CDR2 YFSETQ. Trimming shortened V by 0 bases and J by 9 bases, and 16 bases separated the two germline ends. The CDR3 DNA reads TGCGCCAGCAGCTTGGATTCGGTTTTTGACGGTTCACCCCTCCACTTT. It translates to CASSLDSVFDGSPLHF.

This clonotype was counted between two and nine times. This chain connects TRBV5-4 to TRBJ2-5; perhaps D is TRBD1 or TRBD2 (7 bases each). V was cut by 4 bases and J by 4 bases, with 11 bases left in between. Germline V lookup: CDR1 SGHNT, CDR2 YYREEE (reference sequence). The CDR3 is 13 residues long. The CDR3 region is CASSLRGGETQYF. The DNA of the CDR3 is TGTGCCAGCAGCCTCAGGGGGGGAGAGACCCAGTACTTC.

This clonotype came up many times. This chain uses TRBV5-1 with TRBJ2-4, with TRBD2 matching over 8 bases. The CDR3 has 16 residues. Germline CDR1 is SGHRS and CDR2 is YFSETQ. The V gene end was trimmed by 4 bases and the J gene end by 5 bases; junction bases not matched to a gene: 11. The CDR3 loop is CASSRLGGAYENIQYF. The CDR3 nucleotides are TGCGCCAGCAGCAGACTCGGGGGGGCCTATGAAAACATTCAGTACTTC.

This clonotype was detected only a few times. CDR3 in DNA: TGTGCCAGCTCACCACCGGGACTAGCGAAAAATACAGATACGCAGTATTTT. As protein: CASSPPGLAKNTDTQYF. The V gene is TRBV18, the J gene TRBJ2-3, with 10 bases matching TRBD2. V lost 0 bases and J lost 3; bases outside the gene matches: 6. Looked up from germline, CDR1 is KGHSH and CDR2 is LQKENI. This CDR3 comprises 17 residues. Using reference TRBV18 and TRBJ2-3 for the parts outside the CDR3, the full variable domain is NAGVMQNPRHLVRRRGQEARLRCSPMKGHSHVYWYRQLPEEGLKFMVYLQKENIIDESGMPKERFSAEFPKEGPSILRIQQVVRGDSAAYFCASSPPGLAKNTDTQYFGPGTRLTVL.

This sequence joins TRBV18 and TRBJ2-7; TRBD2 matches 9 bases. Germline lookup yields CDR1 KGHSH and CDR2 LQKENI. V shed 2 bases and J 2 bases; nucleotides not matched to a gene: 25. This CDR3 region has 22 residues. The CDR3 reads CASSPAAGTGTSRPPFTYEQYF. In DNA, the CDR3 is TGTGCCAGCTCACCAGCGGCAGGGACCGGGACTAGCAGACCACCCTTTACCTACGAGCAGTACTTC.

This chain links TRBV7-2 with TRBJ2-2; D is unclear. V lost 5 bases and J 7 bases, leaving 8 bases between the germline ends. This CDR3 contains 12 residues. Germline V lookup: CDR1 SGHTA, CDR2 FQGNSA. CDR3 region: CASSPRGGELFF. The CDR3 DNA sequence: TGTGCCAGCAGCCCAAGAGGCGGGGAGCTGTTTTTT. Full variable domain (outside the CDR3, taken from reference TRBV7-2 and TRBJ2-2): GAGVSQSPSNKVTEKGKDVELRCDPISGHTALYWYRQSLGQGLEFLIYFQGNSAPDKSGLPSDRFSAERTGGSVSTLTIQRTQQEDSAVYLCASSPRGGELFFGEGSRLTVL.

This clonotype was seen a handful of times. Compared with germline, one end of the junction differs, possibly owing to a read error. The rearrangement joins TRBV10-3 to TRBJ2-3, with 7 bases that match TRBD1. Germline assignment: CDR1 ENHRY and CDR2 SYGVKD. This CDR3 spans 13 amino acids. The chain's CDR3 is CAISGMGTVTQYF. The DNA of the CDR3 is TGTGCCATCAGCGGGATGGGGACAGTTACGCAGTATTTT.

The V and J genes are TRBV11-2 and TRBJ2-1; perhaps TRBD1 as D (6 bases). Germline V gene sequence: CDR1 SGHAT, CDR2 FQNNGV. Trimming removed 5 bases from V and 4 bases from J, with 18 bases in between. The CDR3 consists of 16 residues. The DNA of the CDR3 is TGTGCCAGCAGCCCCCAAAGCAGGGGATTATACAATGAGCAGTTCTTC. Its protein product is CASSPQSRGLYNEQFF.

This clonotype showed up many times. The V gene is TRBV10-3, the J gene TRBJ1-1, with D unresolved. The CDR3 has 12 residues. Germline CDR1 and CDR2: ENHRY and SYGVKD. V was pared by 4 bases and J by 3 bases, with 6 bases between. CDR3 nucleotides: TGTGCCATCAGTGGGAGGGACACTGAAGCTTTCTTT. Protein: CAISGRDTEAFF.

This clonotype was counted many times. V usage is TRBV6-1 and J usage is TRBJ2-7; 10 bases map to TRBD1. Germline trimming cut 6 bases from V and 1 base from J; bases unmatched to any gene: 6. CDR1 is MNHNS, CDR2 SASEGT, per germline. The CDR3 length is 15 residues. CDR3: CASSWDRGNSYEQYF. The CDR3 DNA follows: TGTGCCAGCAGCTGGGACAGGGGAAATTCCTACGAGCAGTACTTC.

This clonotype appeared many times. The chain has TRBV3-1 and TRBJ2-7; TRBD1 aligns across 10 bases. Germline values: CDR1 LGHDT, CDR2 YNNKEL (reference sequence). This CDR3 has 14 amino acids. Germline trimming cut 1 base from V and 3 bases from J; bases unmatched to any gene: 0. The CDR3 bases are TGTGCCAGCAGCCAAGGGGACAGGGGCTACGAGCAGTACTTC. Its translation: CASSQGDRGYEQYF.

This clonotype was detected a few times. The chain couples TRBV6-2 or TRBV6-3 to TRBJ1-1; D gene ambiguous. V lost 0 bases and J lost 2, with 13 bases in between. This CDR3 is built from 16 residues. CDR1 MNHEY and CDR2 SVGEGT come from the germline V gene. Here the CDR3 DNA reads TGTGCCAGCAGTTACTCGAGTGTGGTGGGTAACACTGAAGCTTTCTTT. It is translated as CASSYSSVVGNTEAFF.

This clonotype was picked up a small number of times. The chain combines TRBV6-2 or TRBV6-3 with TRBJ2-7; D perhaps matches TRBD1 (7 bases). The CDR3 is 14 amino acids. Trimming left V 7 bases short and J 8 bases short, with 21 bases between. Germline lookup yields CDR1 MNHEY and CDR2 SVGEGT. The CDR3 DNA follows: TGTGCCAGCATCCAGGGGGGACCCACCCCTCAGCAGTACTTC. Translating gives CASIQGGPTPQQYF.

This clonotype was observed a handful of times. V gene TRBV2 combines with J gene TRBJ1-2, with 7 positions matching TRBD1. The germline V gene encodes CDR1 SNHLY and CDR2 FYNNEI. This CDR3 region has 14 residues. V lost 6 bases and J lost 4; bases outside the gene matches: 8. The CDR3, as DNA: TGTGCCAGCAGCGCTCCGGGACAGAGCTATGGCTACACCTTC. Its translation is CASSAPGQSYGYTF.

The chain carries TRBV2 and TRBJ1-2; 9 positions agree with TRBD1. V was pared by 10 bases and J by 8 bases, with 11 bases of the junction left unmatched. CDR1 SNHLY and CDR2 FYNNEI come from the germline V gene. The CDR3 length is 13 residues. Here the CDR3 DNA reads TGTGCCACCACTCTACAGGGGGCTCAGGGCTACACCTTC. Residues: CATTLQGAQGYTF. Combining the CDR3 with reference TRBV2 and TRBJ1-2 gives the whole variable domain EPEVTQTPSHQVTQMGQEVILRCVPISNHLYFYWYRQILGQKVEFLVSFYNNEISEKSEIFDDQFSVERPDGSNFTLKIRSTKLEDSAMYFCATTLQGAQGYTFGSGTRLTVV.

By sample share, this clonotype is medium-sized. This chain links TRBV7-3 with TRBJ2-3; D gene uncertain. This CDR3 comprises 14 residues. Germline V gives CDR1 SGHTA, CDR2 FQGTGA. With 1 base removed from V and 3 bases from J, the gap between germline ends came to 8 bases. The CDR3 sequence: CASSLMKGTDTQYF. For the CDR3, the DNA is TGTGCCAGCAGCTTAATGAAAGGGACAGATACGCAGTATTTT.

This clonotype was counted many times. The chain is built from TRBV20-1 and TRBJ2-7; D might be TRBD2 (6 bases). This CDR3 spans 13 amino acids. Germline V lookup: CDR1 DFQATT, CDR2 SNEGSKA (reference sequence). CDR3 protein: CSVSGGARYEQYF. For the CDR3, the DNA is TGCAGCGTTAGCGGTGGAGCCCGCTACGAGCAGTACTTC.

This clonotype was recorded a few times. The chain's CDR3 is CASSPSRDTQYF. CDR3 nucleotide sequence: TGTGCCAGCAGCCCATCGAGGGATACGCAGTATTTT. The chain links TRBV14 to TRBJ2-3, with D unresolved. Looked up from germline, CDR1 is SGHDN and CDR2 is FVKESK. CDR3 length: 12 residues. Trimming removed 4 bases at V and 6 bases at J, with 8 bases between.

This clonotype has more than one count but fewer than ten. The chain employs TRBV7-2 and TRBJ2-7; tentative D call: TRBD2 (6 bases). V lost 5 bases to trimming and J lost 6 bases, with 14 bases between them. Germline V lookup: CDR1 SGHTA, CDR2 FQGNSA. The CDR3 loop spans 13 amino acids. The CDR3 reads CASSVGLGAEQYF. The CDR3 DNA is TGTGCCAGCAGCGTGGGACTCGGCGCCGAGCAGTACTTC.

This clonotype was seen many times. J is TRBJ2-7 and V is TRBV7-2; TRBD2 aligns across 9 bases. Looked up from germline, CDR1 is SGHTA and CDR2 is FQGNSA. The V gene end was trimmed by 1 base and the J gene end by 3 bases; junction bases not matched to a gene: 4. The length of the CDR3 is 15 residues. CDR3 amino acids: CASSLGSGGFYEQYF. CDR3 nucleotides: TGTGCCAGCAGCTTAGGTAGCGGGGGTTTCTACGAGCAGTACTTC.

This clonotype has only a few counts. The chain combines TRBV6-5 with TRBJ1-2; D possibly corresponds to TRBD1 (5 bases). V was clipped by 5 bases and J by 8 bases, with 18 bases between them. The CDR3 has 14 amino acids. Germline V lookup: CDR1 MNHEY, CDR2 SVGAGI. The CDR3 spells CASSNRGQGKGYTF. As DNA, the CDR3 is TGTGCCAGCAGTAACAGAGGGCAGGGAAAGGGCTACACCTTC.

This clonotype was seen repeatedly, ten times or more. J is TRBJ2-1 and V is TRBV24-1; D might be TRBD2 (5 bases). CDR1 and CDR2 from the germline V gene are KGHDR and SFDVKD. The CDR3 runs 14 residues. V lost 5 bases and J 7 bases, leaving 14 bases between the germline ends. The CDR3 sequence is CATSAPGGGNEQFF. The CDR3 DNA reads as TGTGCCACCAGTGCCCCTGGTGGCGGGAATGAGCAGTTCTTC.

This clonotype came up a few times. The rearrangement joins TRBV12-3 or TRBV12-4 to TRBJ2-1; maybe TRBD2 (6 bases). The CDR3 extends over 12 amino acids. Trimming took 3 bases from V and 8 from J, leaving 8 bases between them. This CDR3 reads CASSLREDEQFF. For the CDR3, the DNA is TGTGCCAGCAGTTTGCGGGAAGATGAGCAGTTCTTC.